These T cell receptor beta chains were read from a single sample in a study of OX40 agonist ivuxolimab in advanced cancers. Repertoires were generated with immunoSEQ multiplex PCR, while TCRdb's copy carries only in-frame clones and drops some. In the table there are about 48,000 clones, roughly 83% of which are singletons. The sequencing used CD4+ or CD8+ T cells sorted from blood, collected in a trial of the OX40 agonist ivuxolimab. The receptor set was obtained from an adult with an advanced solid tumor such as melanoma, head and neck, liver or kidney cancer. CDR3s include the opening cysteine and the closing phenylalanine or tryptophan. Each record gives: D gene, J gene, V gene, clone size, CDR3 protein, CDR3 DNA. The D gene is left open where the match is weak. Size is stated for part of the rows, as once, few or many counts, or as a class when the clone is expanded.

D: -; J: TRBJ2-7; V: TRBV27; size: -; CDR3: CASGRMYEQYF; DNA: TGTGCCAGCGGAAGGATGTACGAGCAGTACTTC
D: TRBD2; J: TRBJ2-2; V: TRBV18; size: -; CDR3: CASSPRTSGSGELFF; DNA: TGTGCCAGCTCACCACGGACTAGCGGGTCCGGGGAGCTGTTTTTT
D: -; J: TRBJ1-1; V: TRBV9; size: -; CDR3: CASSVAGGGLNTEAFF; DNA: TGTGCCAGCAGCGTAGCTGGGGGCGGTTTGAACACTGAAGCTTTCTTT
D: TRBD1; J: TRBJ2-7; V: TRBV18; size: once; CDR3: CASSDGQGASYEQYF; DNA: TGTGCCAGCTCAGACGGACAGGGGGCCTCCTACGAGCAGTACTTC
D: TRBD1; J: TRBJ2-5; V: TRBV7-8; size: once; CDR3: CASSLLTTGMETQYF; DNA: TGTGCCAGCAGCTTATTAACGACAGGGATGGAGACCCAGTACTTC
D: -; J: TRBJ1-1; V: TRBV2; size: -; CDR3: CASSDSPSVGEAFF; DNA: TGTGCCAGCAGCGACTCGCCGTCGGTTGGTGAAGCTTTCTTT
D: -; J: TRBJ2-3; V: TRBV19; size: -; CDR3: CASSNSRLRATDTQYF; DNA: TGTGCCAGTAGTAACAGTAGACTGCGCGCCACAGATACGCAGTATTTT
D: -; J: TRBJ2-1; V: TRBV6-5; size: few; CDR3: CASSYGERYEQFF; DNA: TGTGCCAGCAGTTATGGGGAGCGATATGAGCAGTTCTTC
D: TRBD1; J: TRBJ2-7; V: TRBV5-4; size: -; CDR3: CASSFTGVQYF; DNA: TGTGCCAGCAGCTTTACAGGGGTTCAGTACTTC
D: -; J: TRBJ2-7; V: TRBV5-1; size: -; CDR3: CASSLLTGDEQYF; DNA: TGCGCCAGCAGCTTGTTGACGGGGGACGAGCAGTACTTC
D: -; J: TRBJ1-2; V: TRBV10-3; size: once; CDR3: CAIRRSREGRGYTF; DNA: TGTGCCATCAGAAGGAGTAGGGAAGGACGTGGCTACACCTTC
D: -; J: TRBJ2-5; V: TRBV5-1; size: -; CDR3: CASSLVGQRETQYF; DNA: TGCGCCAGCAGCTTGGTTGGCCAAAGAGAGACCCAGTACTTC
D: TRBD2; J: TRBJ2-4; V: TRBV7-9; size: -; CDR3: CASSLGLADIQYF; DNA: TGTGCCAGCAGCTTAGGACTAGCTGACATTCAGTACTTC
D: TRBD1; J: TRBJ2-5; V: TRBV9; size: -; CDR3: CASSPRPGQGTETQYF; DNA: TGTGCCAGCAGCCCACGCCCGGGACAGGGTACGGAGACCCAGTACTTC
D: TRBD1; J: TRBJ1-6; V: TRBV6-4; size: -; CDR3: CASSAGGNSPLHF; DNA: TGTGCCAGCAGCGCAGGGGGCAATTCACCCCTCCACTTT
D: TRBD1; J: TRBJ1-2; V: TRBV15; size: once; CDR3: CATSRGTGQVYTF; DNA: TGTGCCACCAGCAGAGGGACAGGGCAAGTCTACACCTTC